This TCR beta chain was captured by sequencing in a study of T cells after yellow fever vaccination. The ends were cut back, 4 bases at V and 2 bases at J, with 11 bases in the middle. The germline V gene encodes CDR1 LGHDT and CDR2 YNNKEL (reference sequence). This CDR3 is 15 amino acids long. They built TCR cDNA with 5'RACE template switching, a step that put in a universal primer site and UMIs. Each CDR3 protein is one row after TCRdb ran MiXCR on the 5' RACE reads. This sample carries more than 450,000 distinct CDR3 sequences, 20% to 25% of them seen once, and the ten largest clones take around 17%. Notes on this clonotype: What it recognizes is unknown.

Study observations and caveats: Highly abundant clonotypes carried over from the bulk population could end up in FACS-sorted repertoires as contaminants. Clonotypes shared by both compartments, CD4 and CD8, made up a small share.

This TCR came from a man younger than 35 who received the YFV17D yellow fever vaccine. This specimen consisted of PBMCs, obtained around 3 weeks after the first yellow fever vaccination. V usage is TRBV3-1 and J usage is TRBJ1-4; D gene ambiguous. CDR3 amino acids: CASSPPGRTNEKLFF. The CDR3 nucleotides read TGTGCCAGCAGCCCACCCGGGAGGACTAATGAAAAACTGTTTTTT. Full variable domain (missing parts from reference TRBV3-1 and TRBJ1-4): DTAVSQTPKYLVTQMGNDKSIKCEQNLGHDTMYWYKQDSKKFLKIMFSYNNKELIINETVPNRFSPKSPDKAHLNLHINSLELGDSAVYFCASSPPGRTNEKLFFGSGTQLSVL.